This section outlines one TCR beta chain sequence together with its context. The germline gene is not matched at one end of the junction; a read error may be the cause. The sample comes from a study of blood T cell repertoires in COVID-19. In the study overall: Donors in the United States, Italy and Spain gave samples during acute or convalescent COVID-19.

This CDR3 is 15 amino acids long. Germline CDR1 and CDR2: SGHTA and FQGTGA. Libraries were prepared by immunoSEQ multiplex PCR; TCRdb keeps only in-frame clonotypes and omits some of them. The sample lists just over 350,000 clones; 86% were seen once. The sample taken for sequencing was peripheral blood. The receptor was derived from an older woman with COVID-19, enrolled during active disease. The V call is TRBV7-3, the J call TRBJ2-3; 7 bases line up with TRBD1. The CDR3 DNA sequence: TGTACCAGCAGCTTACAGACAGGGCCGGCAGATACGCAGTATTTT. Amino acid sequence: CTSSLQTGPADTQYF.